This entry lists 3 T cell receptor beta chains sequenced from one sample in a study of T cell repertoires in cytomegalovirus infection. TCRdb re-called the reads through MiXCR, storing one row per CDR3 protein. The sample shows 500,000 or so distinct CDR3 sequences, approximately 15% of them seen only once. The sequencing input was CD8+ T cells from PBMCs. The receptor set was obtained from a human donor in good health (CMV status not recorded). Some clones in this sample may be carry-over from other donors' samples.

The chain links TRBV20-1 to TRBJ2-2; D unresolved. The CDR3 runs to 16 residues. Germline CDR1 and CDR2: DFQATT and SNEGSKA (reference sequence). Trimming pared 6 bases from V and 0 bases from J, leaving 17 bases between. CDR3 DNA: TGCAGTGCAAGCCCCTTACGCGTCGCGAACACCGGGGAGCTGTTTTTT. Translating it yields CSASPLRVANTGELFF.

The chain carries TRBV3-1 and TRBJ1-1, with D uncertain. V was cut by 0 bases and J by 1 base, with 6 bases left in between. There are 14 residues in the CDR3. The germline V gene encodes CDR1 LGHDT and CDR2 YNNKEL (reference sequence). The chain's CDR3 is CASSQEPGNTEAFF. CDR3 DNA sequence: TGTGCCAGCAGCCAAGAACCCGGGAACACTGAAGCTTTCTTT. Drawing the rest from reference TRBV3-1 and TRBJ1-1, the complete variable domain is DTAVSQTPKYLVTQMGNDKSIKCEQNLGHDTMYWYKQDSKKFLKIMFSYNNKELIINETVPNRFSPKSPDKAHLNLHINSLELGDSAVYFCASSQEPGNTEAFFGQGTRLTVV.

CDR3 protein: CASRYAPNWTRKDYGYTF. The CDR3 DNA reads TGTGCCAGCAGGTACGCCCCGAATTGGACAAGGAAGGACTATGGCTACACCTTC. The genes are TRBV28 and TRBJ1-2, with D possibly TRBD1 on 5 matching bases. CDR3 length equals 18 residues. With 6 bases removed from V and 3 bases from J, the gap between germline ends came to 26 bases. CDR1 is MDHEN and CDR2 is SYDVKM in the germline V gene.